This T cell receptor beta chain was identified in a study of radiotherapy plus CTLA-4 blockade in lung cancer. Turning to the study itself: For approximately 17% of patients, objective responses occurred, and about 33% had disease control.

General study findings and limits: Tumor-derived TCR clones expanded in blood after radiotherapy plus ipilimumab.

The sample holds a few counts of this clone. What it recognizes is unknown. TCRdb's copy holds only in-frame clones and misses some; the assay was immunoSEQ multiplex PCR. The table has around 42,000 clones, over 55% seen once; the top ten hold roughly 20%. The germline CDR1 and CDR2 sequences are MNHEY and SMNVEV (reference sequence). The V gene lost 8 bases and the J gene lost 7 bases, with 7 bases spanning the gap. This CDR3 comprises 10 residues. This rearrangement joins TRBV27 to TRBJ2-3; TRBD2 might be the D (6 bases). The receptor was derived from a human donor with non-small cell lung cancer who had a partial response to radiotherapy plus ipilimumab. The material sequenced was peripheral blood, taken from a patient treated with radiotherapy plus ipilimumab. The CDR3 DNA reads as TGTGCCAGCGGGGGGAATACGCAGTATTTT. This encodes CASGGNTQYF.